A single T cell receptor beta chain is shown here with its context. The PCR contained 60 Vbeta and 13 Jbeta primers. Profiled with immunoSEQ multiplex PCR; TCRdb holds only in-frame clones, not every one. The table shows under 300,000 clones, with 81% occurring only once. The data were obtained in a study of cytomegalovirus exposure and HLA in healthy donors. The V segment lost 0 bases and the J segment 4 bases; nucleotides outside the gene matches: 4. The length of the CDR3 is 16 residues. CDR1 is SGHRS and CDR2 is YFSETQ in the germline V gene. The genes are TRBV5-1 and TRBJ2-2, with 9 positions matching TRBD1. The specimen was PBMCs. This clonotype was sampled from a woman aged 60-70 years in good health and CMV-seropositive. Here the CDR3 DNA reads TGCGCCAGCAGCTTGGGGGTGACAGGGGGCACCGGGGAGCTGTTTTTT. It yields the protein CASSLGVTGGTGELFF.